Listed below are T cell receptor beta chains from one sample, sequenced in a study of identical twins. TCRdb fed the 5' RACE reads into MiXCR, producing one record per CDR3 protein. Among hundreds of thousands of distinct CDR3 sequences listed, over 8.5% were seen once. These data are also associated with another study on yellow fever vaccine responses in identical twins.

Input material: CD8+ T cells sorted from blood. These receptors were taken from a young woman in good health. Each CDR3 is given without its conserved first and last residue. Each record gives: V gene, J gene, CDR3 protein.

V gene: TRBV7-9; J gene: TRBJ2-5; CDR3 protein: ASSSGTGGLQETQY
V gene: TRBV5-1; J gene: TRBJ2-7; CDR3 protein: ASTYGADSYEQY
V gene: TRBV20-1; J gene: TRBJ2-1; CDR3 protein: SAQSGVEQF
V gene: TRBV29-1; J gene: TRBJ1-1; CDR3 protein: SVHGTGGGVYGEAF
V gene: TRBV20-1; J gene: TRBJ2-3; CDR3 protein: SAASGTSGGKFTDTQY
V gene: TRBV12-3/TRBV12-4; J gene: TRBJ2-4; CDR3 protein: ASSTGSPKNIQY
V gene: TRBV12-3/TRBV12-4; J gene: TRBJ2-3; CDR3 protein: ASCTGDTSTDTQY
V gene: TRBV4-2; J gene: TRBJ2-2; CDR3 protein: ASSQVTGGHPGELF
V gene: TRBV29-1; J gene: TRBJ2-3; CDR3 protein: SANSLAGGPQDTQY
V gene: TRBV5-5; J gene: TRBJ2-7; CDR3 protein: ASSFRGPSSYEQY
V gene: TRBV5-1; J gene: TRBJ2-5; CDR3 protein: ASSLWTGGEQETQY
V gene: TRBV12-5; J gene: TRBJ1-1; CDR3 protein: ASGPEARGFWNTEAF
V gene: TRBV20-1; J gene: TRBJ2-7; CDR3 protein: SAAGTSGLSYEQY
V gene: TRBV6-2/TRBV6-3; J gene: TRBJ2-1; CDR3 protein: ASSSGLAGHPTLSYNEQF
V gene: TRBV15; J gene: TRBJ2-7; CDR3 protein: ATSREGAAYEQY
V gene: TRBV20-1; J gene: TRBJ2-5; CDR3 protein: SADQGLAGGLEETQY
V gene: TRBV20-1; J gene: TRBJ2-1; CDR3 protein: CARDSSGRAPYNEQF
V gene: TRBV2; J gene: TRBJ2-1; CDR3 protein: ASTNGLALYNEQF
V gene: TRBV20-1; J gene: TRBJ2-3; CDR3 protein: SASRGTDTQY
V gene: TRBV12-3/TRBV12-4; J gene: TRBJ2-2; CDR3 protein: ASSHSRDMNTGELF
V gene: TRBV6-2/TRBV6-3; J gene: TRBJ2-1; CDR3 protein: ASSHPTHNEQF
V gene: TRBV7-9; J gene: TRBJ2-1; CDR3 protein: ASSTSHWEVQF
V gene: TRBV7-9; J gene: TRBJ2-7; CDR3 protein: ASSSIRTTSSYEQY
V gene: TRBV30; J gene: TRBJ2-7; CDR3 protein: AWSVIDTYEQY
V gene: TRBV7-9; J gene: TRBJ2-3; CDR3 protein: ASSLELSWDTDTQY
V gene: TRBV4-3; J gene: TRBJ1-2; CDR3 protein: ASSQDRGNYGYT
V gene: TRBV12-3/TRBV12-4; J gene: TRBJ1-5; CDR3 protein: ASNSQGFDQPQH
V gene: TRBV9; J gene: TRBJ1-2; CDR3 protein: ASSLRAPSGPDYGYT
V gene: TRBV6-5; J gene: TRBJ2-2; CDR3 protein: ASSYRTGVPGELF
V gene: TRBV4-3; J gene: TRBJ2-6; CDR3 protein: ASSQGQGSGANVLT
V gene: TRBV27; J gene: TRBJ2-3; CDR3 protein: ASSLGLTDTQY
V gene: TRBV7-8; J gene: TRBJ2-2; CDR3 protein: ASTNMNGELF
V gene: TRBV6-2/TRBV6-3; J gene: TRBJ2-4; CDR3 protein: ASSYRPLAKNIQY
V gene: TRBV10-3; J gene: TRBJ2-3; CDR3 protein: AIRETSGRATDTQY
V gene: TRBV11-2; J gene: TRBJ2-7; CDR3 protein: ASSLGSRYEQY
V gene: TRBV24-1; J gene: TRBJ2-2; CDR3 protein: ATSGPTTGELF
V gene: TRBV7-8; J gene: TRBJ2-5; CDR3 protein: ASSLGLRQETQY
V gene: TRBV3-1; J gene: TRBJ2-1; CDR3 protein: ASSKEVLDTLGNEQF
V gene: TRBV2; J gene: TRBJ2-5; CDR3 protein: ASKTETQY
V gene: TRBV6-1; J gene: TRBJ2-5; CDR3 protein: ASSGIAGEQETQY
V gene: TRBV20-1; J gene: TRBJ2-1; CDR3 protein: SAREGLAGGKYNEQF
V gene: TRBV20-1; J gene: TRBJ2-3; CDR3 protein: SARASGVTDTQY
V gene: TRBV12-3/TRBV12-4; J gene: TRBJ2-7; CDR3 protein: ASSLPTGEQY
V gene: TRBV29-1; J gene: TRBJ2-2; CDR3 protein: SASSGGNTGELF
V gene: TRBV7-9; J gene: TRBJ1-2; CDR3 protein: ASSLEPAAYGYT
V gene: TRBV30; J gene: TRBJ2-1; CDR3 protein: AWSVGTEQF
V gene: TRBV9; J gene: TRBJ1-1; CDR3 protein: ASSVNNRGEAF
V gene: TRBV7-6; J gene: TRBJ2-1; CDR3 protein: AVIAGTSQFSEQF
V gene: TRBV19; J gene: TRBJ2-7; CDR3 protein: ASSIVGTSGIDEQY
V gene: TRBV19; J gene: TRBJ1-5; CDR3 protein: ASSIDNFQAPNQPQH
V gene: TRBV12-3/TRBV12-4; J gene: TRBJ2-7; CDR3 protein: ASRPGQGPEQY
V gene: TRBV9; J gene: TRBJ2-1; CDR3 protein: ASSPLDPGGHNEQF
V gene: TRBV15; J gene: TRBJ2-3; CDR3 protein: ATSSLESDTQY
V gene: TRBV25-1; J gene: TRBJ2-3; CDR3 protein: ASSDPRVPRVAHSTDTQY
V gene: TRBV29-1; J gene: TRBJ2-6; CDR3 protein: SVEEGDSSSSGANVLT
V gene: TRBV4-2; J gene: TRBJ2-7; CDR3 protein: ASSQARNSYEQY
V gene: TRBV3-1; J gene: TRBJ2-3; CDR3 protein: ASSQITSGPTPYTDTQY
V gene: TRBV20-1; J gene: TRBJ2-7; CDR3 protein: SASSGGLGLFDYEQY
V gene: TRBV9; J gene: TRBJ1-6; CDR3 protein: ASSALPEGRVNSPLH